This TCR beta chain stems from a study of T cells in localized non-small cell lung cancer. CDR3 size: 15 residues. The V end lost 5 bases, the J end lost 2 bases, and 15 bases lay between the germline ends. Per the germline V gene, CDR1 is SGHKS and CDR2 is YYEKEE (reference sequence). Libraries were prepared by immunoSEQ multiplex PCR; TCRdb keeps only in-frame clonotypes and omits some of them. The sample lists approximately 23,000 clones, 85% to 90% seen once, with roughly 15% in the top ten. Source: peripheral blood, taken before any cancer treatment. The TCR was taken from a male donor aged 60 or over with stage I lung adenocarcinoma. The chain joins TRBV5-5 to TRBJ2-3; either TRBD1 or TRBD2 may fit D (6 bases each). The CDR3 sequence is CASSRGRGPTDTQYF. The CDR3 nucleotides read TGTGCCAGCAGTCGGGGGCGGGGACCCACAGATACGCAGTATTTT.